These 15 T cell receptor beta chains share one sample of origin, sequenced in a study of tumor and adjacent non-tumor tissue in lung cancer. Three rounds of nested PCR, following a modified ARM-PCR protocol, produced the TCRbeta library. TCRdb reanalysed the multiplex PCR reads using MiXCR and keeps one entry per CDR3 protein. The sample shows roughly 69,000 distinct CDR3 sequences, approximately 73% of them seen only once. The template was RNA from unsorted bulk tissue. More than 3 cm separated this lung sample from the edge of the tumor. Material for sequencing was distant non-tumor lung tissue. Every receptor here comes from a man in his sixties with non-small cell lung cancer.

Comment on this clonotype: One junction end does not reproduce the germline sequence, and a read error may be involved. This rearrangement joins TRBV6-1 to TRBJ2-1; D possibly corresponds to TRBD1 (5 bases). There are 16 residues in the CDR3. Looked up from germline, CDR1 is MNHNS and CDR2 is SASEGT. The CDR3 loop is CASSTLGVSSYNDQFF. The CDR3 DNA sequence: TGTGCCAGCAGCACCCTAGGGGTGAGCTCCTACAATGATCAGTTCTTC.

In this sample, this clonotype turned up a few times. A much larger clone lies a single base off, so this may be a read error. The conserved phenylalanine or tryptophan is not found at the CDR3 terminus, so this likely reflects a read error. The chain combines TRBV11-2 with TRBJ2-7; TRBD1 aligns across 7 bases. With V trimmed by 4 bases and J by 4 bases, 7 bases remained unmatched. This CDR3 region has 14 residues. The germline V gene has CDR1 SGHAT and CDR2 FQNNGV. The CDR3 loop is CASSYTGTVYEQYL. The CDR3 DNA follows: TGTGCCAGCAGCTATACCGGGACAGTTTACGAGCAGTACCTC.

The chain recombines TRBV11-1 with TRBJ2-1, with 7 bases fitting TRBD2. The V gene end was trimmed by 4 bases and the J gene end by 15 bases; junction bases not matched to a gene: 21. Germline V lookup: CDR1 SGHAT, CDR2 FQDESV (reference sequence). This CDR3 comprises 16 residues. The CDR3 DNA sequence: TGTGCCAGCAGCTCCTCTTTCGGGGGGACTTACAATGAGAGGTTCTTC. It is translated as CASSSSFGGTYNERFF.

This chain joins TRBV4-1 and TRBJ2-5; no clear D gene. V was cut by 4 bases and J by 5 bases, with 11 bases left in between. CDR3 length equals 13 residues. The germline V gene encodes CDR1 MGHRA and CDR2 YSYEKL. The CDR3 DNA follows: TGCGCCAGCAGCCGGCTAACTTCTGAGACCCAGTACTTC. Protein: CASSRLTSETQYF.

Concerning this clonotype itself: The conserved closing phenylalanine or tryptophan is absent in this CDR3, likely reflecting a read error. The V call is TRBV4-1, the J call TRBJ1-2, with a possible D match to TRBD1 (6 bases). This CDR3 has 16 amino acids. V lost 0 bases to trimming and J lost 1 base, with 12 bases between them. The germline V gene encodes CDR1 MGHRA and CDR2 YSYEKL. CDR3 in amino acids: CASSQDRTALNYGYTI. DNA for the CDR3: TGCGCCAGCAGCCAAGATCGGACAGCCCTTAACTATGGCTACACCATC.

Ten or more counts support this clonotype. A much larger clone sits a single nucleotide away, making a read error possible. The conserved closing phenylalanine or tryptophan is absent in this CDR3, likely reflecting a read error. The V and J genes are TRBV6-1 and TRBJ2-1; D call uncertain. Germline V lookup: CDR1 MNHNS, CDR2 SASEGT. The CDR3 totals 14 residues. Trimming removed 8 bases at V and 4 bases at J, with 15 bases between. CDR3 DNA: TGTGCCAGCTTCCTTGAGGTTGCTTACAATGAGCAGTTCCTC. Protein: CASFLEVAYNEQFL.

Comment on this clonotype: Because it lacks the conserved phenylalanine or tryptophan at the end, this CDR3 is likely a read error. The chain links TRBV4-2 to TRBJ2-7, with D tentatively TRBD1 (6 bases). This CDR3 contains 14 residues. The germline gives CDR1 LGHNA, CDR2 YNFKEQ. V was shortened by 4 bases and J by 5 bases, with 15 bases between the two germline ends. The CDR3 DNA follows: TGTGCCAGCAGCCCGATAGGGGGTTGGGACGAGCAGTACCTT. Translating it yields CASSPIGGWDEQYL.

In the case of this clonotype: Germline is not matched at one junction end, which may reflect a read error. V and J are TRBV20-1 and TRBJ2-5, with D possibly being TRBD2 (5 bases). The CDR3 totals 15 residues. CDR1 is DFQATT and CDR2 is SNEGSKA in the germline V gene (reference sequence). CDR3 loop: CSTRTIGRSPETQYF. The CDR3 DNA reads TGCAGTACTAGAACTATCGGACGGAGCCCAGAGACCCAGTACTTC.

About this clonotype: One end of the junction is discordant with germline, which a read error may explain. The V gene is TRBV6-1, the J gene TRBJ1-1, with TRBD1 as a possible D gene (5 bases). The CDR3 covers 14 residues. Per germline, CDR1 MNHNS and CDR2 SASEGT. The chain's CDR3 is CASSFSVGHDEAFF. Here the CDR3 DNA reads TGTGCTAGCAGTTTCAGTGTGGGGCACGATGAAGCTTTCTTT.

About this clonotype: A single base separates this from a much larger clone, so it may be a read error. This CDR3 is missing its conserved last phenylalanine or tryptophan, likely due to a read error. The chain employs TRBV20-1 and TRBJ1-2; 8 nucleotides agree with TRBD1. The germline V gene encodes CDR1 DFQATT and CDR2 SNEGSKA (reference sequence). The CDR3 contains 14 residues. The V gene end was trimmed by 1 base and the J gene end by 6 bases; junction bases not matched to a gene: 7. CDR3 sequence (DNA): TGCAGTGCTAGAGGGGACAGGCTATCAAATGGCTACACCTTA. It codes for CSARGDRLSNGYTL.

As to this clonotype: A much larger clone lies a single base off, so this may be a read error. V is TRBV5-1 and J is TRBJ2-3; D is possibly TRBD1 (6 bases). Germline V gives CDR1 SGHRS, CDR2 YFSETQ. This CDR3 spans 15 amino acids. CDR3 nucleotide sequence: TGCCCCAGCAGCTTGGAACTGGGGGCAGCATATACGCAGTATTTT. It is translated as CPSSLELGAAYTQYF. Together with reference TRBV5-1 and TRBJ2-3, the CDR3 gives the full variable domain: KAGVTQTPRYLIKTRGQQVTLSCSPISGHRSVSWYQQTPGQGLQFLFEYFSETQRNKGNFPGRFSGRQFSNSRSEMNVSTLELGDSALYLCPSSLELGAAYTQYFGPGTRLTVL.

CDR3 loop: CASSSYSREEGTDTQHF. DNA of the CDR3: TGTGCCAGCAGCTCGTATTCCCGGGAAGAAGGCACAGATACGCAGCATTTT. The chain couples TRBV7-8 to TRBJ2-3; no reliable D call. The J call may not be correct, given that the DNA end is closer to TRBJ1-5. The germline V gene encodes CDR1 SGHVS and CDR2 FQNEAQ. The CDR3 runs to 17 residues.

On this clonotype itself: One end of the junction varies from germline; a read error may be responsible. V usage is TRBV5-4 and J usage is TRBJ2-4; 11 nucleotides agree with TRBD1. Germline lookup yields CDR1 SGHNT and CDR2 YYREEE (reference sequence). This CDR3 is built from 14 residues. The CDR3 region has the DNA TGTGCCAGCACCTTGACCGGGACAGGGGGCATTCAGTACTTC. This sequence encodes CASTLTGTGGIQYF.

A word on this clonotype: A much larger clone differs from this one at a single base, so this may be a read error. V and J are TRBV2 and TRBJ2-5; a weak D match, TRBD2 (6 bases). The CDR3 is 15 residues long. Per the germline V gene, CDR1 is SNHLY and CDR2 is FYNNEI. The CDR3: CVSSERRGLTETQYF. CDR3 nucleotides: TGTGTCAGCAGTGAGCGTAGGGGACTCACAGAGACCCAGTACTTC.

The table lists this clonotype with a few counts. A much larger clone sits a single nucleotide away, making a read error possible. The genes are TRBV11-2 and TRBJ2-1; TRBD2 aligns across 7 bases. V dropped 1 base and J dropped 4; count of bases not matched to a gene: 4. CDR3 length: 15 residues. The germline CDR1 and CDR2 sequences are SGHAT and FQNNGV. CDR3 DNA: TGTGCCAGCAGCTTAGTACTAGCGTTTTACAATGAGCAGTTCTTC. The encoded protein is CASSLVLAFYNEQFF.